These 12 T cell receptor beta chains originate from one sample sequenced in a study of blood T cell repertoires in COVID-19. TCRdb's table, derived via immunoSEQ multiplex PCR, lists solely in-frame clones and lacks some. Among 150,000 to 200,000 clones listed, more than 70% were seen once. Specimen: peripheral blood. These receptors originate from a woman aged 60-75 years with acute or convalescent COVID-19.

The chain employs TRBV11-3 and TRBJ2-5; D is unclear. V lost 1 base and J 2 bases, leaving 5 bases between the germline ends. The CDR3 is 13 amino acids. CDR1 is SGHNT and CDR2 is YENEEA in the germline V gene. The CDR3 sequence: CASSLGLQETQYF. As DNA, the CDR3 is TGTGCCAGCAGCTTAGGACTGCAAGAGACCCAGTACTTC. The variable domain in full, completed from reference TRBV11-3 and TRBJ2-5, reads EAGVVQSPRYKIIEKKQPVAFWCNPISGHNTLYWYLQNLGQGPELLIRYENEEAVDDSQLPKDRFSAERLKGVDSTLKIQPAELGDSAVYLCASSLGLQETQYFGPGTRLLVL.

This chain joins TRBV30 and TRBJ1-5, with D perhaps matching TRBD1 (5 bases). Trimming removed 2 bases at V and 1 base at J, with 9 bases between. The germline V gene encodes CDR1 GTSNPN and CDR2 SVGIG (reference sequence). The CDR3 is 14 residues long. The DNA for the CDR3 is TGTGCCTGGAGTAGGGGAGGGAGCAATCAGCCCCAGCATTTT. This gives the protein CAWSRGGSNQPQHF.

The chain has TRBV7-6 and TRBJ2-1; weak D call: TRBD2 (6 bases). This CDR3 contains 15 residues. The germline V gene encodes CDR1 SGHVS and CDR2 FNYEAQ. V gave up 4 bases and J gave up 0 bases, with 10 bases separating them. The CDR3 nucleotides are TGTGCCAGCAGCTCCCTAGCGCGCTCCTACAATGAGCAGTTCTTC. This encodes CASSSLARSYNEQFF.

The chain is built from TRBV24-1 and TRBJ1-5; D remains ambiguous. The CDR3 is 13 residues long. V was pared by 5 bases and J by 7 bases, with 11 bases between. Germline assignment: CDR1 KGHDR and CDR2 SFDVKD. The CDR3 here is CATSVSGEQPQHF. In DNA form, the CDR3 reads TGTGCCACCAGTGTGTCCGGGGAACAGCCCCAGCATTTT.

The V call is TRBV7-9, the J call TRBJ1-3; D unclear. V was clipped by 2 bases and J by 0 bases, with 8 bases between them. This CDR3 region has 15 residues. Germline V CDR1 and CDR2: SEHNR, FQNEAQ (reference sequence). CDR3: CASSLTPLSGNTIYF. CDR3 in DNA: TGTGCCAGCAGCTTAACTCCCCTCTCTGGAAACACCATATATTTT.

This clone was seen a handful of times. J is TRBJ2-1 and V is TRBV19, with 7 positions matching TRBD1. Germline-derived CDR1 and CDR2 are LNHDA and SQIVND (reference sequence). The CDR3 is 15 residues long. V trimming: 5 bases; J trimming: 0 bases; junction bases outside the gene matches: 4. The CDR3 DNA reads as TGTGCCAGTAGTCCCCGGGACAGCTCCTACAATGAGCAGTTCTTC. Encoded protein: CASSPRDSSYNEQFF.

As concerns this clone: A junction boundary mismatches the germline segment, possibly from a read error. The rearrangement links TRBV7-7 to TRBJ2-2; 7 bases match TRBD2. Germline lookup yields CDR1 SSHAT and CDR2 FNYEAQ (reference sequence). This CDR3 contains 15 residues. CDR3 sequence (DNA): TGTGCTAGCAGACTACTAGCGTCTAACACCGGGGAGCTGTTTTTT. It yields the protein CASRLLASNTGELFF. Full variable domain (outside the CDR3, taken from reference TRBV7-7 and TRBJ2-2): GAGVSQSPRYKVTKRGQDVTLRCDPISSHATLYWYQQALGQGPEFLTYFNYEAQPDKSGLPSDRFSAERPEGSISTLTIQRTEQRDSAMYRCASRLLASNTGELFFGEGSRLTVL.

The chain links TRBV2 to TRBJ1-2, with TRBD1 as a possible D gene (5 bases). CDR3 length: 13 amino acids. Germline V gives CDR1 SNHLY, CDR2 FYNNEI. V gave up 6 bases and J gave up 4 bases, with 12 bases separating them. The chain's CDR3 is CASRSQGSYGYTF. DNA of the CDR3: TGTGCCAGCAGGAGTCAGGGAAGCTATGGCTACACCTTC. Full variable domain (missing parts from reference TRBV2 and TRBJ1-2): EPEVTQTPSHQVTQMGQEVILRCVPISNHLYFYWYRQILGQKVEFLVSFYNNEISEKSEIFDDQFSVERPDGSNFTLKIRSTKLEDSAMYFCASRSQGSYGYTFGSGTRLTVV.

This clone was seen more than once but under ten times. This chain joins TRBV5-1 and TRBJ2-2; 12 bases line up with TRBD1. The CDR3 sequence is 15 residues long. The V gene end was trimmed by 5 bases and the J gene end by 5 bases; junction bases not matched to a gene: 4. Germline V gene data show CDR1 as SGHRS and CDR2 as YFSETQ. The CDR3 region has the DNA TGCGCCAGCAGTCGGGACAGGGGGCCAACCGGGGAGCTGTTTTTT. Protein: CASSRDRGPTGELFF.

V and J are TRBV6-5 and TRBJ2-3, with TRBD2 identical over 10 bases. Germline trimming cut 5 bases from V and 3 bases from J; bases unmatched to any gene: 5. Germline V gene sequence: CDR1 MNHEY, CDR2 SVGAGI. This CDR3 contains 15 residues. CDR3 region: CASSTIAGGTDTQYF. CDR3 DNA: TGTGCCAGCAGTACCATAGCGGGAGGTACAGATACGCAGTATTTT.

The chain uses TRBV28 and TRBJ2-1, with 7 bases identical to TRBD1. Per the germline V gene, CDR1 is MDHEN and CDR2 is SYDVKM. This CDR3 spans 14 amino acids. V lost 6 bases and J lost 5; bases outside the gene matches: 7. The CDR3 is CASSHGTENNEQFF. CDR3 nucleotides: TGTGCCAGCAGCCACGGGACAGAGAACAATGAGCAGTTCTTC. The full variable domain, completed using reference TRBV28 and TRBJ2-1, is DVKVTQSSRYLVKRTGEKVFLECVQDMDHENMFWYRQDPGLGLRLIYFSYDVKMKEKGDIPEGYSVSREKKERFSLILESASTNQTSMYLCASSHGTENNEQFFGPGTRLTVL.

This clone has just a few counts. The genes are TRBV10-3 and TRBJ1-1; a weak D match, TRBD1 (6 bases). There are 11 residues in the CDR3. V was trimmed by 6 bases and J by 8 bases, leaving 10 bases between them. Germline V CDR1 and CDR2: ENHRY, SYGVKD. For the CDR3, the DNA is TGTGCCATCAGGGAACAGGGAGAAGCTTTCTTT. Translating it yields CAIREQGEAFF.